This T cell receptor beta chain stems from a study of blood T cell repertoires in COVID-19. On the study more broadly: Material from acute and convalescent COVID-19 was sourced from the United States, Italy and Spain. T cells, B-cell-depleted T cells, or PBMCs provided the cDNA or gDNA that served as material.

In the original workflow: Estimation of nucleated cell counts relied on the amplification of reference gene primers. The data were produced by immunoSEQ multiplex PCR, yet TCRdb's version contains in-frame clones alone and is incomplete. D and trimming were read from the DNA, whereas the V and J calls and clone size are those reported in that table. The sample gives around 140,000 clones, approximately 90% of which show up once; roughly 2.2% is in the top ten. This CDR3 is 16 amino acids long. V dropped 1 base and J dropped 3 bases, with 13 bases sitting between them. Germline V gene sequence: CDR1 LGHNA, CDR2 YNFKEQ.

This chain joins TRBV4-2 and TRBJ1-3; D perhaps matches TRBD1 (6 bases). The material sequenced was peripheral blood. This clonotype was obtained from a man between 65 and 79 years old with active COVID-19. This chain's CDR3 is CASSQVGGGGGNTIYF. The CDR3 coding sequence is TGTGCCAGCAGCCAAGTGGGGGGAGGGGGTGGAAACACCATATATTTT.